The table lists the clone carrying this T cell receptor (beta chain) with a count of one. Antigen specificity is unknown. The PCR contained 60 Vbeta and 13 Jbeta primers. Assay: immunoSEQ multiplex PCR; the TCRdb copy retains only in-frame clones and omits some. The table has a few hundred thousand clones, more than 80% seen once. This record belongs to a study of cytomegalovirus exposure and HLA in healthy donors. Study-wide context: Early released data had about 80 million unique TCRs, all coming from HLA-typed donors. Overall study findings and caveats: Exclusion as indistinguishable affected some V segments, including TRBV6-2 and TRBV6-3. A cluster of highly shared sequence variants was likely a sequencing artifact. Under in vitro conditions, a few CMV-associated chains were confirmed as specific for CMV antigens.

The V gene end was trimmed by 2 bases and the J gene end by 4 bases; junction bases not matched to a gene: 3. CDR3 length equals 15 residues. CDR1 is MDHEN and CDR2 is SYDVKM in the germline V gene. The receptor's source is a man under 40 in good health and CMV-seronegative. V is TRBV28 and J is TRBJ2-2; the match to TRBD2 covers 8 bases. Material: PBMCs. This CDR3 is CASSLELAGTGELFF. CDR3 DNA sequence: TGTGCCAGCAGTTTAGAGCTAGCGGGCACCGGGGAGCTGTTTTTT.